These 32 T cell receptor beta chains came from one sample sequenced in a study of cytomegalovirus exposure and HLA in healthy donors. The PCR contained 60 Vbeta and 13 Jbeta primers. Assay: immunoSEQ multiplex PCR; the TCRdb copy retains only in-frame clones and omits some. Of over 40,000 clones listed, roughly 81% are singletons. Sequences were obtained from PBMCs. All receptors come from a woman in her 40s in good health and CMV-seropositive.

The CDR3 DNA reads as TGCAGCGTTGTAGTAGTCTATGAGCAGTTCTTC. Its translation: CSVVVVYEQFF. The chain joins TRBV29-1 to TRBJ2-1; unclear D gene. The CDR3 runs 11 residues. Germline V gene lookup returns CDR1 SQVTM and CDR2 ANQGSEA. V lost 4 bases, J lost 8 bases, and 9 bases lay in between.

This clone appeared once. This chain connects TRBV13 to TRBJ2-7; no clear D gene. The CDR3 spans 11 residues. Germline-derived CDR1 and CDR2 are PRHDT and FYEKMQ (reference sequence). V shed 3 bases and J shed 5 bases, with 5 bases lying between them. CDR3 in amino acids: CASSFRDEQYF. CDR3 nucleotides: TGTGCCAGCAGCTTTAGAGACGAGCAGTACTTC.

This clone was picked up one time. The chain is built from TRBV6-5 and TRBJ2-1, with 9 bases lining up with TRBD2. Germline CDR1 MNHEY, CDR2 SVGAGI. This CDR3 has 15 amino acids. Unmatched junction bases numbered 6, after V lost 9 bases and J lost 0 bases. DNA of the CDR3: TGTGCCAGTTTAGGCGGGGGGGACTCCTACAATGAGCAGTTCTTC. It encodes CASLGGGDSYNEQFF.

V usage is TRBV7-9 and J usage is TRBJ2-7; 11 bases agree with TRBD1. Germline V gives CDR1 SEHNR, CDR2 FQNEAQ (reference sequence). The CDR3 covers 14 residues. J gave up 8 bases and V 4 bases, and 7 bases lay outside the gene matches. The CDR3 spells CASSSGTGGWKQYF. In nucleotides, the CDR3 is TGTGCCAGCAGCTCCGGGACAGGGGGGTGGAAGCAGTACTTC.

The rearrangement uses TRBV7-2 and TRBJ2-3, with 8 bases identical to TRBD2. The CDR3 is 14 residues long. From germline, CDR1 is SGHTA and CDR2 FQGNSA. Trimming took 8 bases from V and 1 from J; bases not matched to a gene: 5. CDR3 DNA: TGTGCCAGCGCCCTAGCGGGTGGCACAGATACGCAGTATTTT. It is translated as CASALAGGTDTQYF. Drawing the rest from reference TRBV7-2 and TRBJ2-3, the complete variable domain is GAGVSQSPSNKVTEKGKDVELRCDPISGHTALYWYRQSLGQGLEFLIYFQGNSAPDKSGLPSDRFSAERTGGSVSTLTIQRTQQEDSAVYLCASALAGGTDTQYFGPGTRLTVL.

This rearrangement joins TRBV7-9 to TRBJ1-6; TRBD1 matches at 11 bases. The V and J ends lost 5 bases and 10 bases, in that order; junction bases with no gene match: 7. The germline V gene has CDR1 SEHNR and CDR2 FQNEAQ (reference sequence). The CDR3 sequence is 15 residues long. CDR3 sequence reads: CASSPGTGGESPLHF. The CDR3 nucleotides are TGTGCCAGCAGCCCCGGGACAGGGGGGGAATCACCCCTCCACTTT.

This chain joins TRBV4-1 and TRBJ2-7; the D gene is possibly TRBD1 (6 bases). Germline V gene data show CDR1 as MGHRA and CDR2 as YSYEKL. V was pared by 1 base and J by 4 bases, with 8 bases between. There are 13 residues in the CDR3. The CDR3 bases are TGCGCCAGCAGCCAAGTGAGGGGGTACGAGCAGTACTTC. Protein sequence: CASSQVRGYEQYF.

The gene calls are TRBV6-4 and TRBJ2-1, with TRBD2 identical over 13 bases. Trimming cost V 6 bases and J 9 bases; bases outside gene matches: 8. The CDR3 consists of 15 residues. Germline CDR1 MRHNA, CDR2 SNTAGT. The CDR3 here is CASSGTSGGAGEQFF. Here the CDR3 DNA reads TGTGCCAGCAGCGGAACTAGCGGGGGGGCGGGTGAGCAGTTCTTC.

This chain links TRBV7-2 with TRBJ1-2; D ambiguous. This CDR3 comprises 15 residues. Germline V CDR1 and CDR2: SGHTA, FQGNSA. Between the trimmed V and J ends, which lost 3 bases and 0 bases, there was a span of 11 bases. For the CDR3, the DNA is TGTGCCAGCAGCTTCGGACTTCGAGCTAACTATGGCTACACCTTC. Its translation is CASSFGLRANYGYTF. Using reference TRBV7-2 and TRBJ1-2 for the parts outside the CDR3, the full variable domain is GAGVSQSPSNKVTEKGKDVELRCDPISGHTALYWYRQSLGQGLEFLIYFQGNSAPDKSGLPSDRFSAERTGGSVSTLTIQRTQQEDSAVYLCASSFGLRANYGYTFGSGTRLTVV.

The chain carries TRBV2 and TRBJ2-1, with 13 positions matching TRBD2. The germline gives CDR1 SNHLY, CDR2 FYNNEI. The CDR3 extends over 14 amino acids. V shed 8 bases and J 9 bases; nucleotides not matched to a gene: 7. The CDR3 reads CASLRLAGGSEQFF. In DNA, the CDR3 is TGTGCCAGCCTGAGACTAGCGGGGGGTAGTGAGCAGTTCTTC.

J is TRBJ2-7 and V is TRBV2; D not resolved. The V and J ends lost 0 bases and 2 bases respectively, with 8 bases between them. CDR1 and CDR2 (germline): SNHLY, FYNNEI. The CDR3 sequence is 14 residues long. The CDR3 DNA sequence: TGTGCCAGCAGTGAAGCTCCAAGAGCCTACGAGCAGTACTTC. It translates to CASSEAPRAYEQYF.

CDR3 bases: TGCGCCAGCAGCCGGGGCAGAGGCTACACCTTC. It yields the protein CASSRGRGYTF. The chain uses TRBV4-3 and TRBJ1-2; TRBD1 is a possible D gene (5 bases). Trimming shortened V by 4 bases and J by 8 bases, and 8 bases separated the two germline ends. The CDR3 loop spans 11 amino acids. Germline assignment: CDR1 LGHNA and CDR2 YSLEER.

This chain links TRBV29-1 with TRBJ1-2; 10 bases line up with TRBD1. Trimming took 4 bases from V and 8 from J; bases not matched to a gene: 13. The CDR3 covers 15 residues. Germline CDR1 SQVTM, CDR2 ANQGSEA. CDR3 nucleotide sequence: TGCAGCGTTGTTGGGGGGACAGGGGTTGACACCGGCTACACCTTC. Its protein product is CSVVGGTGVDTGYTF.

This sequence joins TRBV6-1 and TRBJ2-3; 14 nucleotides line up with TRBD2. CDR1 is MNHNS, CDR2 SASEGT, per germline. V gave up 4 bases and J gave up 4 bases; unmatched junction bases: 7. This CDR3 is built from 17 residues. DNA for the CDR3: TGTGCCAGCAGTGTCGGACTAGCGGGGGGTCCGGCAGATACGCAGTATTTT. As protein: CASSVGLAGGPADTQYF.

The J gene is TRBJ1-6, the V gene TRBV6-1; D possibly corresponds to TRBD1 (5 bases). The CDR3 runs to 14 residues. The V end lost 6 bases, the J end lost 3 bases, and 9 bases lay between the germline ends. Germline CDR1 is MNHNS and CDR2 is SASEGT. The CDR3 spells CASRGGGYNSPLHF. The CDR3 DNA reads as TGTGCCAGCAGGGGCGGGGGCTATAATTCACCCCTCCACTTT.

The chain is built from TRBV10-2 and TRBJ2-1; 10 nucleotides line up with TRBD2. This CDR3 spans 13 amino acids. Germline V lookup: CDR1 WSHSY, CDR2 SAAADI. The V and J ends lost 5 bases and 6 bases, in that order; junction bases with no gene match: 1. CDR3 sequence: CASSLAGVNEQFF. The CDR3 DNA is TGCGCCAGCAGTCTAGCGGGGGTCAATGAGCAGTTCTTC.

The chain uses TRBV25-1 and TRBJ1-6; no clear D. The CDR3 consists of 13 residues. The germline V gene has CDR1 MGHDK and CDR2 SYGVNS. The V and J ends lost 7 bases and 8 bases respectively, with 12 bases between them. CDR3 residues: CASNRYGDSPLHF. The CDR3, as DNA: TGTGCCAGCAATCGGTACGGAGATTCACCCCTCCACTTT.

The gene calls are TRBV7-7 and TRBJ2-5; a possible D gene is TRBD2 (6 bases). V was shortened by 5 bases and J by 2 bases, with 15 bases between the two germline ends. The germline gives CDR1 SSHAT, CDR2 FNYEAQ (reference sequence). The CDR3 covers 15 residues. The CDR3 is CASSPQVAAQETQYF. As DNA, the CDR3 is TGTGCCAGCAGCCCCCAGGTAGCGGCACAAGAGACCCAGTACTTC.

The chain joins TRBV5-1 to TRBJ2-5; 9 nucleotides line up with TRBD2. With V trimmed by 0 bases and J by 1 base, 4 bases remained unmatched. CDR1 is SGHRS and CDR2 is YFSETQ in the germline V gene. CDR3 length: 16 amino acids. DNA of the CDR3: TGCGCCAGCAGCTTGGCGGGCGGGGGGGGCCAAGAGACCCAGTACTTC. Its protein product is CASSLAGGGGQETQYF.

The table lists this clone with a few counts. The rearrangement links TRBV18 to TRBJ2-3; maybe TRBD2 (5 bases). Germline V gene sequence: CDR1 KGHSH, CDR2 LQKENI. Trimming took 4 bases from V and 5 from J, leaving 13 bases between them. This CDR3 has 14 residues. CDR3 bases: TGTGCCAGCTCACAAATAAGTGCGGGAGATACGCAGTATTTT. Translation gives CASSQISAGDTQYF.

The chain links TRBV5-1 to TRBJ1-4; D perhaps matches TRBD1 (6 bases). The V end lost 4 bases, the J end lost 0 bases, and 19 bases lay between the germline ends. Germline V CDR1 and CDR2: SGHRS, YFSETQ. The CDR3 is 18 amino acids. Written as DNA, the CDR3 is TGCGCCAGCAGCCGAGGACAGCCTCTATTTTCAACTAATGAAAAACTGTTTTTT. Its protein product is CASSRGQPLFSTNEKLFF.

This clone was recorded once. This chain joins TRBV19 and TRBJ1-5, with TRBD1 matching over 7 bases. V shed 3 bases and J 7 bases; nucleotides not matched to a gene: 3. The CDR3 consists of 13 residues. CDR1 is LNHDA, CDR2 SQIVND, per germline (reference sequence). CDR3 sequence reads: CASSMGTEQPQHF. Here the CDR3 DNA reads TGTGCCAGTAGTATGGGGACAGAGCAGCCCCAGCATTTT.

The chain couples TRBV19 to TRBJ1-1; 7 bases align to TRBD1. This CDR3 is built from 14 residues. Germline V gives CDR1 LNHDA, CDR2 SQIVND (reference sequence). The trim removed 5 bases at V and 10 bases at J, leaving 13 bases unmatched. CDR3 loop: CASSGDSRPGVAFF. For the CDR3, the DNA is TGTGCCAGTAGTGGGGACAGTAGGCCGGGCGTAGCTTTCTTT.

The V and J genes are TRBV4-3 and TRBJ2-3; 10 nucleotides match TRBD2. Per germline, CDR1 LGHNA and CDR2 YSLEER. The CDR3 loop spans 17 amino acids. Germline trimming cut 3 bases from V and 0 bases from J; bases unmatched to any gene: 6. The CDR3 DNA reads as TGCGCCAGCAGCCAGTGGACTAGCGGCCCTAGCACAGATACGCAGTATTTT. The encoded protein is CASSQWTSGPSTDTQYF.

The CDR3 sequence: CASSIDSAGYEQYF. CDR3 nucleotides: TGTGCCAGTAGTATAGATAGCGCGGGCTACGAGCAGTACTTC. V and J are TRBV19 and TRBJ2-5; D is perhaps TRBD2 (5 bases). The J call may be mistaken, given a closer DNA end match to TRBJ2-7. Germline CDR1 LNHDA, CDR2 SQIVND (reference sequence). The CDR3 length is 14 residues.

V gene TRBV29-1 combines with J gene TRBJ1-2; D might be TRBD1 (5 bases). Germline CDR1 SQVTM, CDR2 ANQGSEA. V was pared by 4 bases and J by 10 bases, with 16 bases between. The CDR3 totals 12 residues. The CDR3 DNA reads as TGCAGCGTTGGACAGCCCGCCGGTGTCTACACCTTC. The encoded protein is CSVGQPAGVYTF. Full variable domain (missing parts from reference TRBV29-1 and TRBJ1-2): SAVISQKPSRDICQRGTSLTIQCQVDSQVTMMFWYRQQPGQSLTLIATANQGSEATYESGFVIDKFPISRPNLTFSTLTVSNMSPEDSSIYLCSVGQPAGVYTFGSGTRLTVV.

The chain couples TRBV7-8 to TRBJ2-1; 14 positions agree with TRBD2. Per germline, CDR1 SGHVS and CDR2 FQNEAQ. The CDR3 sequence is 19 residues long. Losses at the gene ends were 5 bases for V and 0 bases for J; bases not matched to a gene: 9. The chain's CDR3 is CASSRGLAGALSSYNEQFF. DNA for the CDR3: TGTGCCAGCAGCCGGGGACTAGCGGGGGCGCTTAGCTCCTACAATGAGCAGTTCTTC.

The chain is built from TRBV19 and TRBJ2-5; tentatively, D is TRBD2 (5 bases). V was trimmed by 5 bases and J by 1 base, leaving 17 bases between them. The CDR3 is made up of 16 amino acids. Germline V lookup: CDR1 LNHDA, CDR2 SQIVND (reference sequence). The CDR3 spells CASSPSRTRSQETQYF. CDR3 in DNA: TGTGCCAGTAGTCCCTCGAGGACTCGGAGCCAAGAGACCCAGTACTTC.

The chain combines TRBV6-1 with TRBJ2-4, with a weak D call TRBD1 (5 bases). The CDR3 is 17 residues long. Germline-derived CDR1 and CDR2 are MNHNS and SASEGT. The V end lost 4 bases, the J end lost 0 bases, and 16 bases lay between the germline ends. This CDR3 is CASSGTRQTLAKNIQYF. The CDR3, as DNA: TGTGCCAGCAGTGGGACCCGACAGACTCTAGCCAAAAACATTCAGTACTTC.

V is TRBV15 and J is TRBJ2-3, with D possibly TRBD1 on 6 matching bases. The V end lost 4 bases, the J end lost 2 bases, and 10 bases lay between the germline ends. Per the germline V gene, CDR1 is LNHNV and CDR2 is YYDKDF (reference sequence). CDR3 length equals 14 residues. The CDR3 loop reads CATSTGQATDTQYF. The DNA for the CDR3 is TGTGCCACCAGCACGGGACAAGCCACAGATACGCAGTATTTT.

V and J are TRBV9 and TRBJ2-7; 11 bases are a match to TRBD1. Losses at the gene ends were 0 bases for V and 2 bases for J; bases not matched to a gene: 4. This CDR3 is built from 16 residues. From germline, CDR1 is SGDLS and CDR2 YYNGEE. CDR3 sequence: CASSVDAGQGAYEQYF. The CDR3 DNA sequence: TGTGCCAGCAGCGTAGATGCGGGACAGGGGGCCTACGAGCAGTACTTC.

V is TRBV18 and J is TRBJ1-1, with TRBD1 matching over 7 bases. J lost 4 bases, V lost 6 bases, and 5 bases had no gene match. Germline lookup yields CDR1 KGHSH and CDR2 LQKENI. There are 13 residues in the CDR3. CDR3 bases: TGTGCCAGCTCCGATACAGGGGCCACTGAAGCTTTCTTT. It is translated as CASSDTGATEAFF.